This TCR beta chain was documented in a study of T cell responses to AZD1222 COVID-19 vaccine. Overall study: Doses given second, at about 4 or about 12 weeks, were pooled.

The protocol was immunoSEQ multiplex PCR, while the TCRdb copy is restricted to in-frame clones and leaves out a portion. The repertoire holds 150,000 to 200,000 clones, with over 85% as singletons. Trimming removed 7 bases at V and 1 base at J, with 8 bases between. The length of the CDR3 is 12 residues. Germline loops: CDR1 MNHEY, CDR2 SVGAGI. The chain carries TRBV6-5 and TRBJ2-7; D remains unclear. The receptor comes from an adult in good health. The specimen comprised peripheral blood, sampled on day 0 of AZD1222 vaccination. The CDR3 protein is CASNTVSYEQYF. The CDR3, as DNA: TGTGCCAGCAACACGGTTTCCTACGAGCAGTACTTC.